This TCR beta chain was observed in a study of blood T cell repertoires in COVID-19. The data were produced by immunoSEQ multiplex PCR, yet TCRdb's version contains in-frame clones alone and is incomplete. Here the sample spans approximately 170,000 clones, 80% to 90% being singletons. The CDR3 is 15 residues long. The germline gives CDR1 SGHDN, CDR2 FVKESK. With V trimmed by 5 bases and J by 6 bases, 6 bases remained unmatched. V is TRBV14 and J is TRBJ2-2, with 10 bases matching TRBD1. The sample taken for sequencing was peripheral blood. The receptor's source is an elderly woman with acute or convalescent COVID-19. The CDR3 nucleotides are TGTGCCAGCAGCACGACAGGGGGCTGGTCCGGGGAGCTGTTTTTT. The encoded protein is CASSTTGGWSGELFF.